This entry features one T cell receptor (beta chain) sequence. Its specificity is not known. Relative to the germline gene, one junction end is altered; a read error may explain this. Expressed TCRB transcripts were sequenced, since all the RNA that had been isolated was reverse transcribed. Only in-frame clones appear in the TCRdb table, and some are missing; sequencing was by immunoSEQ multiplex PCR. The repertoire consists of about 410,000 clones, with roughly 14% occurring once and the leading ten covering around 0.039%. The sample is drawn from a study of beta chain features in type 1 diabetes. The CDR3 spans 14 residues. CDR1 LNHNV and CDR2 YYDKDF come from the germline V gene (reference sequence). Study outcomes and limitations: PCR, the amplification step, might favor shorter templates, equally in patients and controls. Any role of HLA type in TCRB rearrangement remained unresolved here. For type 1 diabetes patients, VDJ junctions showed fewer insertions and more deletions.

This receptor was taken from a man aged 30 to 39 in good health. J is TRBJ2-5 and V is TRBV15; TRBD2 is a possible D gene (6 bases). Sequencing was performed on naive CD4+ T cells from blood. The CDR3 region has the DNA TGTGCCACCAGCCGAGAAATCGGGGGAGAGACCCAGTACTTC. Protein sequence: CATSREIGGETQYF.